Presented here are 21 T cell receptor beta chains from one specimen sequenced in a study of blood T cell repertoires in COVID-19 (dated by TCRdb to between 2020 and 2021). Library preparation employed the immunoSEQ multiplex PCR assay. As stored in TCRdb, this immuneACCESS dataset retains in-frame rearrangements with V and J assigned. A fraction of the clones does not appear; measured against another copy, unresolved V genes explain less than half of the discrepancy, and the remainder lacks a known reason. Within this sample are 120,000 or so clones, with around 88% of them counted one time only. The ten most abundant clones make up roughly 5.5% of the sample. The sequenced sample consisted of peripheral blood. These receptors were taken from an elderly man with active or convalescent COVID-19.

CDR3 nucleotides: TGTGCCAGCAGCATTTTTGCTAGCGGGGGGCCCTACGAGCAGTACTTC. It specifies CASSIFASGGPYEQYF. The chain employs TRBV7-2 and TRBJ2-7; 11 bases match TRBD2. Germline V gives CDR1 SGHTA, CDR2 FQGNSA. This CDR3 spans 16 amino acids. V shed 5 bases and J 2 bases; nucleotides not matched to a gene: 8.

The chain is built from TRBV7-3 and TRBJ1-2; 7 nucleotides line up with TRBD1. Looked up from germline, CDR1 is SGHTA and CDR2 is FQGTGA. This CDR3 has 13 amino acids. V was clipped by 3 bases and J by 5 bases; unmatched bases: 3. For the CDR3, the DNA is TGTGCCAGCAGCTTTCTGACAGGGTATGGCTACACCTTC. It codes for CASSFLTGYGYTF.

DNA of the CDR3: TGTGCCAGCAGATCAAACAGAGATACGCAGTATTTT. It is translated as CASRSNRDTQYF. The chain is built from TRBV6-5 and TRBJ2-3; D is unclear. In germline, CDR1 is MNHEY, CDR2 SVGAGI. Trimming took 6 bases from V and 5 from J, leaving 9 bases between them. This CDR3 comprises 12 residues.

The chain employs TRBV5-1 and TRBJ1-6, with TRBD1 identical over 7 bases. The CDR3 spans 17 residues. CDR1 is SGHRS and CDR2 is YFSETQ in the germline V gene. V lost 4 bases and J lost 0; bases outside the gene matches: 7. The CDR3 DNA follows: TGCGCCAGCAGCGACGGGACAGCCTTCTCCTATAATTCACCCCTCCACTTT. The encoded protein is CASSDGTAFSYNSPLHF.

This clone has a handful of counts. This CDR3 is also generated by other DNA sequences in the sample. The chain recombines TRBV6-2 or TRBV6-3 with TRBJ1-2, with a tentative D call TRBD1 (5 bases). The CDR3 runs 13 residues. The V end was cut by 6 bases, the J end by 2 bases, with 10 bases between. Germline loops: CDR1 MNHEY, CDR2 SVGEGT. This chain's CDR3 is CASSPQGNYGYTF. CDR3 nucleotide sequence: TGTGCCAGCAGCCCGCAGGGCAACTATGGCTACACCTTC.

This chain links TRBV27 with TRBJ1-6; 7 bases agree with TRBD1. Germline V gives CDR1 MNHEY, CDR2 SMNVEV (reference sequence). The CDR3 length is 18 residues. V lost 6 bases and J lost 7; bases outside the gene matches: 18. The CDR3, as DNA: TGTGCCAGCAGCCTCTCACTACTCCCCGACAGGGCAAATTCACCCCTCCACTTT. It specifies CASSLSLLPDRANSPLHF.

The CDR3 here is CASSQGFDYGYTF. DNA of the CDR3: TGTGCCAGCAGTCAGGGGTTTGACTATGGCTACACCTTC. The V and J genes are TRBV5-8 and TRBJ1-2; D possibly corresponds to TRBD1 (6 bases). CDR1 is SGHTS, CDR2 YDEGEE, per germline. This CDR3 contains 13 residues. V lost 5 bases and J 3 bases, leaving 11 bases between the germline ends.

J is TRBJ2-3 and V is TRBV11-2; 7 bases line up with TRBD1. This CDR3 is 13 amino acids long. The germline V gene encodes CDR1 SGHAT and CDR2 FQNNGV. V dropped 10 bases and J dropped 6; count of bases not matched to a gene: 10. The DNA of the CDR3 is TGTGCCATAGGGACAGTGCTTTTCGATACGCAGTATTTT. Its protein product is CAIGTVLFDTQYF.

As concerns this clone: The junction differs from germline at one of its ends, possibly a read error. V gene TRBV4-2 combines with J gene TRBJ2-5, with 7 nucleotides matching TRBD2. Germline values: CDR1 LGHNA, CDR2 YNFKEQ. The CDR3 length is 16 residues. The CDR3 DNA reads as TGTGCCAGCCGCCAAGCTGGGGGGGGAGGCCTGGAGACCCAGTACTTC. Translating it yields CASRQAGGGGLETQYF.

This clone appeared once. The J gene is TRBJ2-5, the V gene TRBV5-1; TRBD1 might be the D (6 bases). Trimming left V 1 base short and J 2 bases short, with 15 bases between. Per the germline V gene, CDR1 is SGHRS and CDR2 is YFSETQ. The CDR3 consists of 16 residues. Here the CDR3 DNA reads TGCGCCAGCAGCTTGTATTCGGCAGGGGCTCAAGAGACCCAGTACTTC. Translating gives CASSLYSAGAQETQYF.

This clone was seen only a few times. Other DNA sequences in the sample encode the same CDR3. The gene calls are TRBV15 and TRBJ1-2; D gene unclear. Trimming cost V 0 bases and J 3 bases, with 8 bases left between them. Looked up from germline, CDR1 is LNHNV and CDR2 is YYDKDF (reference sequence). The CDR3 is 14 amino acids. CDR3 region: CATSRDLADYGYTF. As DNA, the CDR3 is TGTGCCACCAGCAGAGATCTGGCAGACTATGGCTACACCTTC. Drawing the rest from reference TRBV15 and TRBJ1-2, the complete variable domain is DAMVIQNPRYQVTQFGKPVTLSCSQTLNHNVMYWYQQKSSQAPKLLFHYYDKDFNNEADTPDNFQSRRPNTSFCFLDIRSPGLGDTAMYLCATSRDLADYGYTFGSGTRLTVV.

The chain uses TRBV9 and TRBJ1-2; 8 nucleotides align to TRBD1. Trimming at V came to 3 bases and at J to 5 bases, leaving 6 bases not matched to a gene. Germline-derived CDR1 and CDR2 are SGDLS and YYNGEE. The CDR3 is made up of 14 amino acids. The CDR3 nucleotides read TGTGCCAGCAGCGGTTCGACAGGGGTTTATGGCTACACCTTC. Its translation: CASSGSTGVYGYTF. Filled out from reference TRBV9 and TRBJ1-2, the complete variable domain reads DSGVTQTPKHLITATGQRVTLRCSPRSGDLSVYWYQQSLDQGLQFLIQYYNGEERAKGNILERFSAQQFPDLHSELNLSSLELGDSALYFCASSGSTGVYGYTFGSGTRLTVV.

This chain uses TRBV6-5 with TRBJ1-3, with D perhaps matching TRBD1 (5 bases). This CDR3 contains 14 residues. CDR1 MNHEY and CDR2 SVGAGI come from the germline V gene. V was pared by 8 bases and J by 4 bases, with 15 bases between. The CDR3 DNA sequence: TGTGCCAGCCGCCCCAGGGAGGAAGGAAACACCATATATTTT. Residues: CASRPREEGNTIYF.

The chain employs TRBV27 and TRBJ1-5; D ambiguous. With 2 bases removed from V and 6 bases from J, the gap between germline ends came to 8 bases. The CDR3 is made up of 13 amino acids. Germline assignment: CDR1 MNHEY and CDR2 SMNVEV (reference sequence). CDR3 nucleotide sequence: TGTGCCAGCAGTTTAAGTCGGGTTCAGCCCCAGCATTTT. As protein: CASSLSRVQPQHF.

This clone came up a few times. The chain joins TRBV5-1 to TRBJ1-3; tentatively, D is TRBD1 (5 bases). V lost 0 bases and J 0 bases, leaving 10 bases between the germline ends. This CDR3 spans 16 amino acids. Germline CDR1 is SGHRS and CDR2 is YFSETQ. CDR3 residues: CASSLDAGGSGNTIYF. CDR3 coding DNA: TGCGCCAGCAGCTTGGATGCGGGGGGCTCTGGAAACACCATATATTTT.

This rearrangement joins TRBV5-1 to TRBJ1-1; D might be TRBD1 (6 bases). From germline, CDR1 is SGHRS and CDR2 YFSETQ. Trimming left V 0 bases short and J 6 bases short, with 12 bases between. The CDR3 length is 14 residues. DNA for the CDR3: TGCGCCAGCAGCTTGGTCCCAGGGGACGCTGAAGCTTTCTTT. Protein sequence: CASSLVPGDAEAFF. Combining the CDR3 with reference TRBV5-1 and TRBJ1-1 gives the whole variable domain KAGVTQTPRYLIKTRGQQVTLSCSPISGHRSVSWYQQTPGQGLQFLFEYFSETQRNKGNFPGRFSGRQFSNSRSEMNVSTLELGDSALYLCASSLVPGDAEAFFGQGTRLTVV.

V and J are TRBV6-4 and TRBJ2-3; perhaps TRBD1 as D (6 bases). V was cut by 5 bases and J by 4 bases, with 13 bases left in between. The germline V gene has CDR1 MRHNA and CDR2 SNTAGT. This CDR3 is built from 14 residues. This CDR3 reads CASSLQGAADTQYF. CDR3 DNA sequence: TGTGCCAGCAGTCTACAGGGAGCTGCAGATACGCAGTATTTT.

The chain employs TRBV5-1 and TRBJ1-6; tentative D call: TRBD1 (5 bases). CDR1 is SGHRS, CDR2 YFSETQ, per germline. Trimming removed 1 base at V and 7 bases at J, with 12 bases between. This CDR3 is built from 15 residues. The chain's CDR3 is CASSLSDRKNSPLHF. The DNA for the CDR3 is TGCGCCAGCAGCTTGTCAGACAGAAAGAATTCACCCCTCCACTTT.

The V gene is TRBV10-3, the J gene TRBJ2-1; 11 bases are shared with TRBD2. In germline, CDR1 is ENHRY, CDR2 SYGVKD. The CDR3 extends over 15 amino acids. Trimming removed 6 bases from V and 5 bases from J; junction bases left unmatched: 6. CDR3 nucleotides: TGTGCCATCAGCGATAGCGGGGGGGGGAACAATGAGCAGTTCTTC. Protein product: CAISDSGGGNNEQFF.

The V gene is TRBV12-3 or TRBV12-4, the J gene TRBJ1-2; 8 nucleotides agree with TRBD1. The CDR3 runs to 13 residues. V was pared by 5 bases and J by 8 bases, with 7 bases of the junction left unmatched. In nucleotides, the CDR3 is TGTGCCAGCAGTCCCGGGGCAGGGGGCGGCTACACCTTC. Its protein product is CASSPGAGGGYTF.

The J gene is TRBJ1-3, the V gene TRBV2, with D tentatively TRBD1 (5 bases). Germline CDR1 SNHLY, CDR2 FYNNEI. This CDR3 has 13 residues. Trimming stripped 3 bases from V and 2 bases from J, with 5 bases between. Here the CDR3 reads CASSETAGNTIYF. In nucleotides, the CDR3 is TGTGCCAGCAGTGAGACAGCTGGAAACACCATATATTTT. The complete variable domain, with remaining parts taken from reference TRBV2 and TRBJ1-3, reads EPEVTQTPSHQVTQMGQEVILRCVPISNHLYFYWYRQILGQKVEFLVSFYNNEISEKSEIFDDQFSVERPDGSNFTLKIRSTKLEDSAMYFCASSETAGNTIYFGEGSWLTVV.